Listed below are T cell receptor beta chains from one sample, sequenced in a study of T cell clones after liver transplantation. Assay used: immunoSEQ multiplex PCR; TCRdb lists only in-frame clones, some missing. The repertoire includes more than 95,000 clones, 80% to 90% of them detected once, and approximately 3% sits in the top ten. The source material was CD4+ T cells from blood, sampled around 49 months after liver transplant. The source of these receptors is a human patient who received a liver transplant. The graft donor may have contributed some T cells. CDR3s include the opening cysteine and the closing phenylalanine or tryptophan. D genes are given only for firm matches. Clone size, where shown, is once, few, many, or a class for clones that have expanded.

cdr3_aa cdr3_nt j_call clone_size v_call d_call
CASSPSGVGDYEQYF TGTGCCAGCAGCCCCTCAGGCGTAGGCGACTACGAGCAGTACTTC TRBJ2-7 - TRBV6-5 -
CASSEVVSRSSYNEQFF TGTGCCAGCAGTGAAGTGGTTAGCCGGAGCTCCTACAATGAGCAGTTCTTC TRBJ2-1 - TRBV6-1 -
CASSSSPARNTGELFF TGTGCCAGCAGCTCCAGTCCCGCTAGGAACACCGGGGAGCTGTTTTTT TRBJ2-2 - TRBV7-6 -
CASSSNPTYEQYF TGTGCCAGCAGTTCTAATCCAACTTACGAGCAGTACTTC TRBJ2-7 once TRBV28 -
CASTPRTVYGYTF TGTGCCAGCACCCCGCGGACGGTGTATGGCTACACCTTC TRBJ1-2 - TRBV6-6 -
CASSYDSNEKLFF TGTGCCAGCAGTTACGACTCTAATGAAAAACTGTTTTTT TRBJ1-4 - TRBV6-5 -
CASSLDSGHYNEKLFF TGTGCCAGCAGCTTGGACTCGGGGCACTATAATGAAAAACTGTTTTTT TRBJ1-4 - TRBV7-9 -
CASSLAGSNSGNTIYF TGTGCCAGCAGCTTAGCTGGGAGCAACTCTGGAAACACCATATATTTT TRBJ1-3 few TRBV7-8 -
CASSPYSYEQYF TGTGCCAGCAGCCCGTACTCCTACGAGCAGTACTTC TRBJ2-7 few TRBV5-7 -
CASSLAERRTEAFF TGTGCCAGCAGCTTGGCCGAGAGGAGGACCGAAGCTTTCTTT TRBJ1-1 - TRBV5-4 -
CAIGRGGGGAGEQFF TGTGCCATCGGCCGAGGGGGCGGGGGAGCCGGTGAGCAGTTCTTC TRBJ2-1 - TRBV10-3 -
CASSVDREGIQYF TGTGCCAGCAGCGTGGACAGGGAGGGCATTCAGTACTTC TRBJ2-4 - TRBV5-4 -
CASSLGQGGGYTF TGTGCCAGCAGCTTAGGACAGGGTGGCGGCTACACCTTC TRBJ1-2 - TRBV7-9 TRBD1
CASSVEGPEAFF TGTGCCAGCAGCGTAGAAGGGCCTGAAGCTTTCTTT TRBJ1-1 few TRBV9 -
CASRTGTGDLNIQYF TGTGCCAGCAGAACCGGGACAGGGGATTTAAACATTCAGTACTTC TRBJ2-4 - TRBV6-5 TRBD1
CASSPPGARTNEKLFF TGTGCCAGCTCACCACCAGGGGCGCGTACTAATGAAAAACTGTTTTTT TRBJ1-4 - TRBV18 -
CASSAATGLNNEQFF TGTGCCAGCAGCGCTGCTACCGGGTTAAACAATGAGCAGTTCTTC TRBJ2-1 - TRBV28 -
CASSESLAGGVDEQYF TGTGCCAGCAGTGAAAGCCTAGCGGGAGGGGTTGACGAGCAGTACTTC TRBJ2-7 - TRBV2 TRBD2
CASSEARAQGGYTF TGTGCCAGCAGTGAAGCGAGGGCACAGGGAGGCTACACCTTC TRBJ1-2 - TRBV2 -
CASSMGGAQYF TGTGCCAGTAGTATGGGAGGAGCCCAGTACTTC TRBJ2-5 - TRBV19 -
CASSSGTGSYNEQFF TGTGCCAGCAGTTCTGGGACAGGATCATACAATGAGCAGTTCTTC TRBJ2-1 - TRBV28 TRBD1
CASSSFGLADNEQFF TGTGCCAGCAGCTCGTTTGGGCTAGCGGACAATGAGCAGTTCTTC TRBJ2-1 - TRBV5-6 TRBD2
CASSLRGQGQETQYF TGTGCCAGCAGTTTAAGGGGACAGGGGCAAGAGACCCAGTACTTC TRBJ2-5 - TRBV27 TRBD1
CASSLAEAGGGEQFF TGTGCCAGCAGCCTTGCGGAGGCGGGAGGAGGTGAGCAGTTCTTC TRBJ2-1 - TRBV7-6 TRBD2
CASSLVAPDRGWNIQYF TGTGCCAGCAGCTTAGTCGCCCCGGACAGGGGATGGAACATTCAGTACTTC TRBJ2-4 - TRBV11-2 TRBD1
CASSLARSNQETQYF TGCGCCAGCAGCTTGGCCCGGAGCAATCAAGAGACCCAGTACTTC TRBJ2-5 - TRBV5-1 -
CASSPSRSAEAFF TGTGCCAGCTCACCAAGCAGGTCAGCTGAGGCTTTCTTT TRBJ1-1 - TRBV18 -
CASSFGDRANEQYF TGTGCCAGCAGCTTCGGAGACAGGGCGAACGAGCAGTACTTC TRBJ2-7 - TRBV11-3 TRBD1
CASSLAEDITDTQYF TGCGCCAGCAGCTTGGCCGAAGATATTACAGATACGCAGTATTTT TRBJ2-3 - TRBV5-1 -
CASSVRLAGGTDTQYF TGTGCCAGCAGCGTAAGACTAGCGGGGGGCACAGATACGCAGTATTTT TRBJ2-3 - TRBV9 TRBD2
CAWSVEAGYGYTF TGTGCCTGGAGTGTAGAGGCAGGCTATGGCTACACCTTC TRBJ1-2 few TRBV30 -
CASSQDGNTRGETQYF TGCGCCAGCAGCCAAGACGGGAACACTCGAGGGGAGACCCAGTACTTC TRBJ2-5 - TRBV4-3 -
CASSSIRTGGDEVYGYTF TGTGCCAGCAGCTCCATTAGGACAGGGGGCGATGAGGTATATGGCTACACCTTC TRBJ1-2 - TRBV7-9 TRBD1
CAWSYGTSDYNEQFF TGTGCCTGGAGCTACGGGACTAGCGACTACAATGAGCAGTTCTTC TRBJ2-1 - TRBV30 TRBD2
CASSLPGRVYGYTF TGTGCCAGCAGCCTCCCGGGCAGGGTCTATGGCTACACCTTC TRBJ1-2 - TRBV5-8 -
CASSRGLDTEAFF TGTGCCAGTAGCAGGGGGTTGGACACTGAAGCTTTCTTT TRBJ1-1 - TRBV6-1 TRBD1
CASGGTGQVSYEQYF TGTGCCAGCGGCGGGACAGGTCAAGTTTCCTACGAGCAGTACTTC TRBJ2-7 - TRBV28 TRBD1
CASSPPRPGGRSSGEQFF TGTGCCAGCAGCCCGCCGCGGCCGGGAGGGCGGAGCAGTGGTGAGCAGTTCTTC TRBJ2-1 - TRBV5-4 TRBD2
CASSPAHGVPQHF TGTGCCAGCAGCCCAGCCCATGGGGTGCCCCAGCATTTT TRBJ1-5 - TRBV9 -
CASSLVSGGYNEQFF TGTGCCAGCAGCTTAGTATCGGGGGGCTACAATGAGCAGTTCTTC TRBJ2-1 - TRBV7-7 TRBD2
CATSRAGQGHQPQHF TGTGCCACCAGCAGGGCGGGACAGGGACATCAGCCCCAGCATTTT TRBJ1-5 - TRBV15 TRBD1
CASSSLLGGAEAFF TGTGCCAGCAGCTCGCTGCTGGGCGGGGCAGAAGCTTTCTTT TRBJ1-1 - TRBV7-9 -
CASSEVDFYGYTF TGTGCCAGCAGTGAGGTCGACTTCTATGGCTACACCTTC TRBJ1-2 - TRBV6-1 -
CAIKIGDNTEAFF TGTGCCATCAAGATAGGGGACAACACTGAAGCTTTCTTT TRBJ1-1 - TRBV10-3 -
CASSLVPGGSYEQYF TGTGCCAGCAGTTTAGTCCCAGGGGGCTCCTACGAGCAGTACTTC TRBJ2-7 once TRBV27 TRBD1
CASSRVAGDGNEKLFF TGTGCCAGCAGCCGGGTCGCGGGGGATGGTAATGAAAAACTGTTTTTT TRBJ1-4 once TRBV14 -